This is a list of T cell receptor beta chains from one sample in a study of PD-L1 blockade in urothelial cancer. Clones were sequenced by immunoSEQ multiplex PCR, and TCRdb holds only the in-frame ones, with some missing. The sample has approximately 71,000 clones; approximately 88% are singletons. The sequenced sample was PBMCs, obtained around atezolizumab (anti-PD-L1) treatment. The source of these receptors is a man aged 55 to 70 with urothelial cancer. Both conserved end residues are part of each CDR3. A D gene is named only where the DNA matches it firmly. Not all rows give a size; the values are once, few, many and, for expanded clones, a class.

TRBD2 | . | TRBJ2-7 | TRBV7-2 | TGTGCCAGCAGCCCAACCGGGACTAGATTTTACGAGCAGTACTTC | CASSPTGTRFYEQYF
. | . | TRBJ2-6 | TRBV19 | TGTGCCATACAAACAGGGAGCTCTGGGGCCAACGTCCTGACTTTC | CAIQTGSSGANVLTF
. | . | TRBJ1-2 | TRBV7-9 | TGTGCCAGCAGCTTAGTGGAGGGCTACACCTTC | CASSLVEGYTF
. | . | TRBJ1-3 | TRBV9 | TGTGCCAGCAGCGTAGGTTCTATAGCCTCTGGAAACACCATATATTTT | CASSVGSIASGNTIYF
. | . | TRBJ1-1 | TRBV28 | TGTGCCAGCAGCGCCTCCCGGGTCTACACTGAAGCTTTCTTT | CASSASRVYTEAFF
. | . | TRBJ1-3 | TRBV4-2 | TGTGCCAGCAGCTACTCTATGGGGACAAGAGGAAACACCATATATTTT | CASSYSMGTRGNTIYF
. | few | TRBJ1-3 | TRBV11-2 | TGTGCCAGCAGCCCAGGAGGATTGGGCTCTGGAAACACCATATATTTT | CASSPGGLGSGNTIYF
. | . | TRBJ2-3 | TRBV6-5 | TGTGCCAGCAGTCAACCTGAACGGACAAATACGCAGTATTTT | CASSQPERTNTQYF
. | . | TRBJ2-5 | TRBV7-2 | TGTGCCAGCAGCTGGGCAACAGAGACCCAGTACTTC | CASSWATETQYF
. | . | TRBJ1-2 | TRBV28 | TGTGCCAGCAGTCGGACACGCTCCTATGGCTACACCTTC | CASSRTRSYGYTF
TRBD1 | . | TRBJ1-1 | TRBV10-3 | TGTGCCATCACCCGGGACAGGACGATGAACACTGAAGCTTTCTTT | CAITRDRTMNTEAFF
. | . | TRBJ1-1 | TRBV18 | TGTGCCAGCTCACCAATCGGGGAAGCGGCTGAAGCTTTCTTT | CASSPIGEAAEAFF
TRBD1 | once | TRBJ2-2 | TRBV5-1 | TGCGCCAGCAGCCAATCGACAGGGGTAGGCACCGGGGAGCTGTTTTTT | CASSQSTGVGTGELFF
. | few | TRBJ2-5 | TRBV15 | TGTGCCACCAGCCGGGGGTCGGAGGAGACCCAGTACTTC | CATSRGSEETQYF
TRBD1 | . | TRBJ1-2 | TRBV18 | TGTGCCAGCTCTCACGACAGGGTAGATGGCTACACCTTC | CASSHDRVDGYTF
. | . | TRBJ1-5 | TRBV28 | TGTGCCAGCAGTTTAGGGGGCCAGCCCCAGCATTTT | CASSLGGQPQHF
. | once | TRBJ2-1 | TRBV29-1 | TGCAGCGTTGCTTTCAGGGCGATTTACAATGAGCAGTTCTTC | CSVAFRAIYNEQFF
. | . | TRBJ1-2 | TRBV30 | TGTGCCTGGAGTGCCCCTAGAGGCTACACCTTC | CAWSAPRGYTF
TRBD1 | . | TRBJ2-2 | TRBV4-3 | TGCGCCAGCAGCCAAAAGACAGGGGGCGGCACCGGGGAGCTGTTTTTT | CASSQKTGGGTGELFF
. | . | TRBJ2-1 | TRBV5-1 | TGCGCCAGCAGCTTGGCCGCGGGACCCTCCAATGAGCAGTTCTTC | CASSLAAGPSNEQFF
. | . | TRBJ1-1 | TRBV6-1 | TGTGCCAGCAGTGAAAGAATTGGGGGCGGAAACACTGAAGCTTTCTTT | CASSERIGGGNTEAFF
TRBD1 | . | TRBJ1-1 | TRBV5-1 | TGCGCCAGCAGCTTACAGGGGGGGAACACTGAAGCTTTCTTT | CASSLQGGNTEAFF
TRBD1 | . | TRBJ2-7 | TRBV15 | TGTGCCACAAGGACAGGGGGGAATAGCTACGAGCAGTACTTC | CATRTGGNSYEQYF
TRBD1 | . | TRBJ1-2 | TRBV6-1 | TGTGCCAGCAGAACCGGGACAGGGGTTTTTGGCTACACCTTC | CASRTGTGVFGYTF
TRBD1 | . | TRBJ2-7 | TRBV28 | TGTGCCAGCAGAAGACAGGGGCCCTCCTACGAGCAGTACTTC | CASRRQGPSYEQYF
. | . | TRBJ2-7 | TRBV4-1 | TGCGCCAGCAGCCAAGAACCGACAGACTCCTACGAGCAGTACTTC | CASSQEPTDSYEQYF
. | . | TRBJ1-4 | TRBV7-9 | TGTGCCAGCATGCAAGACAGTCCCGGAAAACTGTTTTTT | CASMQDSPGKLFF
TRBD1 | . | TRBJ1-2 | TRBV29-1 | TGCAGCGTCGGACAGGTGGGCTATGGCTACACCTTC | CSVGQVGYGYTF
. | . | TRBJ2-1 | TRBV7-9 | TGTGCCAGCAGACCCAGGCGATACAATGAGCAGTTCTTC | CASRPRRYNEQFF
TRBD1 | . | TRBJ2-3 | TRBV5-6 | TGTGCCAGCAGCTTGGGCTTCCGGGACAGGGGCCCAGATACGCAGTATTTT | CASSLGFRDRGPDTQYF
. | . | TRBJ2-1 | TRBV12-5 | TGTGCTAGTGGTTTGACTTACGGTGAGCAGTTCTTC | CASGLTYGEQFF
. | once | TRBJ2-7 | TRBV30 | TGTGCCTGGAGTGTCAGCACGGGAGCCTACGAGCAGTACTTC | CAWSVSTGAYEQYF
TRBD2 | . | TRBJ2-5 | TRBV7-2 | TGTGCCAGCAGCTTAGATTACCGGGGGGGTTTGACCCAGTACTTC | CASSLDYRGGLTQYF
TRBD2 | . | TRBJ2-7 | TRBV5-4 | TGTGCCAGCAGCTTGGCCCCTAGCGGGGGGATGGCCTACGAGCAGTACTTC | CASSLAPSGGMAYEQYF
. | . | TRBJ1-6 | TRBV27 | TGTGCCAGCAGGGACTGGACGGCGGGGATAGGCAATTCACCCCTCCACTTT | CASRDWTAGIGNSPLHF
TRBD2 | . | TRBJ2-3 | TRBV9 | TGTGCCAGCAGCGTAGACTCTAGCGGGGCAGATACGCAGTATTTT | CASSVDSSGADTQYF